This T cell receptor beta chain was found in a study of beta chain features in type 1 diabetes. For the study at large: Patients were similar to healthy donors in age and gender (as well as in cell yields).

Study-level results: Patients' naive, central memory and Treg TCRB repertoires seemed closer to one another than those of healthy donors. People with Type 1 diabetes carried modestly yet significantly shorter TCRB CDR3s in all four CD4+ subsets.

The V end was cut by 5 bases, the J end by 1 base, with 8 bases between. The germline gives CDR1 SGHVS, CDR2 FQNEAQ. This CDR3 is 13 amino acids long. This clone was seen a few times. Its specificity is not known. There was one heparinised blood draw per donor, averaging roughly 110 mL. Via CD45RO/CCR7/CD25/CD127/CD95/CD27, cells of the CD4+ naive, central memory, regulatory and stem cell-like memory subsets were sorted. All of the isolated RNA was reverse transcribed, so expressed TCRB transcripts were sequenced. Sequenced by immunoSEQ multiplex PCR; TCRdb stores in-frame clones only, minus some. The sample has 500,000 to 850,000 clones, roughly 13% seen once; the top ten hold roughly 0.04%.

The chain employs TRBV7-8 and TRBJ2-5; no reliable D call. Sequenced sample: naive CD4+ T cells from blood. The receptor was isolated from a man between 18 and 35 years old with type 1 diabetes. The CDR3: CASSPSSQETQYF. The CDR3 DNA follows: TGTGCCAGCAGCCCTTCTAGCCAAGAGACCCAGTACTTC. Full variable domain (outside the CDR3, taken from reference TRBV7-8 and TRBJ2-5): GAGVSQSPRYKVAKRGQDVALRCDPISGHVSLFWYQQALGQGPEFLTYFQNEAQLDKSGLPSDRFFAERPEGSVSTLKIQRTQQEDSAVYLCASSPSSQETQYFGPGTRLLVL.